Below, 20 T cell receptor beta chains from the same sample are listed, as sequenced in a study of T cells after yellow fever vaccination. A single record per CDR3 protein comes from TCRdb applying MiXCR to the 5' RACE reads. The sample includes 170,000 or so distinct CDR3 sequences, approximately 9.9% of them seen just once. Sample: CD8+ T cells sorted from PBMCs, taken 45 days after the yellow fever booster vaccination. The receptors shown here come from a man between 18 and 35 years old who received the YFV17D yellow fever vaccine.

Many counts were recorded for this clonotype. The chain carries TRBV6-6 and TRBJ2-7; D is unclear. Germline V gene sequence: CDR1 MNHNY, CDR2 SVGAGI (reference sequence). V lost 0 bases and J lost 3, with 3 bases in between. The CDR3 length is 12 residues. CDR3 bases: TGTGCCAGCAGTTACTCGAACTACGAGCAGTACGTC. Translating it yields CASSYSNYEQYV.

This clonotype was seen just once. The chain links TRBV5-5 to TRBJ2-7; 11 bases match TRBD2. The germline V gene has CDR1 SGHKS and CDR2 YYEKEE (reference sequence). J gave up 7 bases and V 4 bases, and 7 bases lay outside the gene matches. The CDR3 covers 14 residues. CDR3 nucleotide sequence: TGTGCCAGCAGCACATATAGCGGGGGGGAAGAGCAGTACGTC. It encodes CASSTYSGGEEQYV.

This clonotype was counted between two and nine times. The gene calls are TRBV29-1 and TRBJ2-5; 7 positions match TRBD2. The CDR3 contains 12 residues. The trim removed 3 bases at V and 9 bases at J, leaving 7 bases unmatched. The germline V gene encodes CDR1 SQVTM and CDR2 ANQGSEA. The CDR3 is CSVDSGAPPQYF. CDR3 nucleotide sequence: TGCAGCGTTGACAGCGGGGCCCCCCCCCAGTACTTC. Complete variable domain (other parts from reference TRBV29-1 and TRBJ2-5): SAVISQKPSRDICQRGTSLTIQCQVDSQVTMMFWYRQQPGQSLTLIATANQGSEATYESGFVIDKFPISRPNLTFSTLTVSNMSPEDSSIYLCSVDSGAPPQYFGPGTRLLVL.

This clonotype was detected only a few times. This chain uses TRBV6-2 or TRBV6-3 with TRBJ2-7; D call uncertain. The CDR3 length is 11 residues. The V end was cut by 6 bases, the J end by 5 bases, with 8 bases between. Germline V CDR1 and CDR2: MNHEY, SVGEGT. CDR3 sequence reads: CASRTGHEQYF. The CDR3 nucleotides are TGTGCCAGCAGAACTGGCCACGAGCAGTACTTC.

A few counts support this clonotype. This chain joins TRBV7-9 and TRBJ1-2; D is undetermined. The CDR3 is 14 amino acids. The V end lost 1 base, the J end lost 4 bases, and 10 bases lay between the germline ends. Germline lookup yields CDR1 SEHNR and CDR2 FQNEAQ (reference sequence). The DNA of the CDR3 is TGTGCCAGCAGCTTAGGGGAAGTGATCTATGGCTACACCTTC. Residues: CASSLGEVIYGYTF.

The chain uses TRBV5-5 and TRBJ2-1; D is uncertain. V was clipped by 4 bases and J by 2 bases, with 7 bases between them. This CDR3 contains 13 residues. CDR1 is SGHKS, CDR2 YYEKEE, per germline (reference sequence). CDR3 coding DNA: TGTGCCAGCAGCGGTAGGACCTACAATGAGCAGTTCTTC. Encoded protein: CASSGRTYNEQFF.

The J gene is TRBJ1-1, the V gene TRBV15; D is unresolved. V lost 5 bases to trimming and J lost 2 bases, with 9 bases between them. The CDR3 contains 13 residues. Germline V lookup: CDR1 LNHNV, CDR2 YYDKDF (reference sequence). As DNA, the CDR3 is TGTGCCACCAGCCATTTGGTCAACACTGAAGCTTTCTTT. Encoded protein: CATSHLVNTEAFF.

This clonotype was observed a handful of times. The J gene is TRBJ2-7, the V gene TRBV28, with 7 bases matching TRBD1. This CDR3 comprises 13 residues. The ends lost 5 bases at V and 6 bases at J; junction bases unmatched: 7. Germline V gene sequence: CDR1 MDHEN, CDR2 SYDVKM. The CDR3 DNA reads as TGTGCCAGCAGTCCGAACAGGGGACGCGAGCAGTACGTC. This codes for CASSPNRGREQYV.

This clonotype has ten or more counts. CDR3 DNA sequence: TGTGCCAGCAGCTTAGCGTTCGAGACCCAGTACTTC. Protein product: CASSLAFETQYF. The V gene is TRBV7-8, the J gene TRBJ2-5; D gene unclear. Germline V gene lookup returns CDR1 SGHVS and CDR2 FQNEAQ. The CDR3 has 12 amino acids. V lost 0 bases, J lost 5 bases, and 4 bases lay in between.

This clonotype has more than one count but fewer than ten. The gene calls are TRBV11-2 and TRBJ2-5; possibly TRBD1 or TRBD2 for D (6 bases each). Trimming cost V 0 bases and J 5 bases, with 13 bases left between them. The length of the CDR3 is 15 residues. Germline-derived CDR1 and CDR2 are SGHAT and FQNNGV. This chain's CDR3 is CASSLEWGAQETQYF. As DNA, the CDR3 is TGTGCCAGCAGCTTAGAGTGGGGGGCTCAGGAGACCCAGTACTTC. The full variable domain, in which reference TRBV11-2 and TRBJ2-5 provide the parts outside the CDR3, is EAGVAQSPRYKIIEKRQSVAFWCNPISGHATLYWYQQILGQGPKLLIQFQNNGVVDDSQLPKDRFSAERLKGVDSTLKIQPAKLEDSAVYLCASSLEWGAQETQYFGPGTRLLVL.

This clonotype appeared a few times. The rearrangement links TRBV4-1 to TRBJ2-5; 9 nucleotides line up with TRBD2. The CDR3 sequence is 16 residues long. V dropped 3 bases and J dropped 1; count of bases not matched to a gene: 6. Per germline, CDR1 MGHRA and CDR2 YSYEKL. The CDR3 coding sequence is TGCGCCAGCAGCCAGTCTATTAGCGGGGGCCAAGAGACCCAGTACTTC. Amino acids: CASSQSISGGQETQYF.

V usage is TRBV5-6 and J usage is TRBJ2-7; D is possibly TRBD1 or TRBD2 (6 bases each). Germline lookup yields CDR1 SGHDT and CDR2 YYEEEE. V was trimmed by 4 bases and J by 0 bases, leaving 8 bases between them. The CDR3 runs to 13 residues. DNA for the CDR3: TGTGCCAGCAGCGAGGGGGGCTCCTACGAGCAGTACGTC. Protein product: CASSEGGSYEQYV.

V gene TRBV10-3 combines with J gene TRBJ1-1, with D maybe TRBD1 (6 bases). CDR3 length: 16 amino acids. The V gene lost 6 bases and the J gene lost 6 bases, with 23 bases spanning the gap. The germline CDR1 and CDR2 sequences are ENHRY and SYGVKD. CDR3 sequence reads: CAIRESIDKTGAEAFF. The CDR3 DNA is TGTGCCATCAGGGAAAGCATTGACAAGACAGGCGCTGAAGCTTTCTTT.

The CDR3 here is CATSTTGQEGYTF. The CDR3 DNA follows: TGTGCCACCAGCACGACCGGTCAGGAGGGCTACACCTTC. The chain uses TRBV15 and TRBJ1-2; D gene uncertain. Germline CDR1 is LNHNV and CDR2 is YYDKDF (reference sequence). V lost 4 bases and J lost 8, with 14 bases in between. The CDR3 runs to 13 residues.

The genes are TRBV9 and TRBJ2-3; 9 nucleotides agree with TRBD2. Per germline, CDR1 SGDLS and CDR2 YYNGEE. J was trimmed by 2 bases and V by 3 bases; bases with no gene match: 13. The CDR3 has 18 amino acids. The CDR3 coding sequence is TGTGCCAGCAGCGCCCCCCGGGGTAGCGGGGGCCTCACAGATACGCAGTATTTT. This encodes CASSAPRGSGGLTDTQYF.

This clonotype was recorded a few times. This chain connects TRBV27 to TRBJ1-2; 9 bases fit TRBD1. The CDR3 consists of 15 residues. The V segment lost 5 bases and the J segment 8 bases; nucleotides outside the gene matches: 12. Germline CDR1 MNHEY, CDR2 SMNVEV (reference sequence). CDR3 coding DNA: TGTGCCAGCAGTCCCCGCGGGACAGGGAGAAACGGCTACACCTTC. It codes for CASSPRGTGRNGYTF.

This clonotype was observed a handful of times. CDR3 loop: CASSQDFQGQRGYEQYV. The CDR3 DNA reads as TGCGCCAGCAGCCAAGATTTTCAGGGACAAAGGGGCTACGAGCAGTACGTC. The V call is TRBV4-3, the J call TRBJ2-7, with a possible D match to TRBD1 (6 bases). V was pared by 0 bases and J by 3 bases, with 18 bases between. Germline CDR1 is LGHNA and CDR2 is YSLEER. This CDR3 spans 17 amino acids.

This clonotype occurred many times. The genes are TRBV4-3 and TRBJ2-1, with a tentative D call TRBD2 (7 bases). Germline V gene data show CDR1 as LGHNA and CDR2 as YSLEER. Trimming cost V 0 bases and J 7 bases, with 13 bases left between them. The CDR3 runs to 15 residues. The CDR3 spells CASSQDSGGQNEQFF. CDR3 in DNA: TGCGCCAGCAGCCAAGATTCGGGGGGCCAGAATGAGCAGTTCTTC.

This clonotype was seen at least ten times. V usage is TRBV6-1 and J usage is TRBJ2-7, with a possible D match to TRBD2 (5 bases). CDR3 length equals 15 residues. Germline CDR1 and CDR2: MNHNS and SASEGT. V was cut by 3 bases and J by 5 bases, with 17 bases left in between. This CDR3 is CASSDLRAVGDEQYV. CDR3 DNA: TGTGCCAGCAGTGATCTGCGGGCCGTTGGGGACGAGCAGTACGTC.

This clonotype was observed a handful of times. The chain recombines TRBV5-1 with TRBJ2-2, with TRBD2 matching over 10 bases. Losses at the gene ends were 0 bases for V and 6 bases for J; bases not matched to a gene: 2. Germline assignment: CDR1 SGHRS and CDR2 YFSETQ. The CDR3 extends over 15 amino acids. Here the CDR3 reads CASSLALAGAGELFF. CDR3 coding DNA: TGCGCCAGCAGCTTGGCCCTAGCGGGGGCCGGGGAGCTGTTTTTT.